In this sample, the clone carrying this T cell receptor (beta chain) turned up a few times. Its cognate antigen is unknown. This entry is derived from a study of T cell repertoires in cytomegalovirus infection. Study summary: The authors used CMV epitopes that were HLA-C-restricted (recently identified) and HLA-B-restricted (well studied). A matching HLA type, together with CMV infection, was signaled by public TCR beta signatures.

From the reads, TCRdb called clonotypes with MiXCR, one entry per CDR3 protein. Altogether fewer than 1,000,000 distinct CDR3 sequences are present, approximately 30% being singletons, with the ten largest covering roughly 13%. Study results and limitations: Cumulative public TCR beta family frequency identified carriers of CMV plus the relevant HLA. Clonotype analysis showed dominance of the ex vivo response by HLA-C-restricted CMV-specific TCR beta clonotypes.

Sample: cultured CD8+ T cells from PBMCs, taken from culture after CMV antigen stimulation. The source of this sequence is a human donor in good health (CMV status not recorded). Some clones in this sample may be carry-over from other donors' samples.

DNA for the CDR3: TGTGCCAGCAGTTTAGCGCTGACGGGGCCCAAAAACATTCAGTACTTC. Its protein product is CASSLALTGPKNIQYF. This chain joins TRBV12-3 or TRBV12-4 and TRBJ2-4; D possibly matches TRBD1 or TRBD2 (5 bases each). Trimming removed 0 bases from V and 2 bases from J, with 11 bases in between. There are 16 residues in the CDR3.